These 32 T cell receptor beta chains share one sample of origin, sequenced in a study of blood T cells in healthy people across ages. A second PCR of roughly 7 to 11 cycles used a sample-barcoded 5' primer and a J-beta primer mix. TCRdb passed the 5' RACE reads through MiXCR, listing each CDR3 protein once. The repertoire consists of just under 900,000 distinct CDR3 sequences, with 29% occurring once and the leading ten covering approximately 15%. The specimen sequenced was blood. These TCRs come from a woman of 80 years or more in good health.

This clonotype was seen repeatedly, ten times or more. The rearrangement links TRBV6-6 to TRBJ2-1; 13 nucleotides line up with TRBD2. The CDR3 is 19 amino acids. The V gene end was trimmed by 0 bases and the J gene end by 2 bases; junction bases not matched to a gene: 7. The V gene's germline CDR1 is MNHNY and CDR2 SVGAGI (reference sequence). The CDR3 loop reads CASSYSTPTSGGAYNEQFF. Here the CDR3 DNA reads TGTGCCAGCAGTTACTCTACACCTACTAGCGGGGGGGCCTACAATGAGCAGTTCTTC.

This clonotype was counted a few times. The CDR3 region has the DNA TGTGCCAGCAGCTTAGTGCTAGGAAACTACAATGAGCAGTACTTC. As protein: CASSLVLGNYNEQYF. The J gene is TRBJ2-1, the V gene TRBV11-1; D call uncertain. The J call is doubtful: the DNA matches TRBJ2-7 better. CDR1 SGHAT and CDR2 FQDESV come from the germline V gene (reference sequence). This CDR3 is built from 15 residues.

This chain links TRBV12-3 or TRBV12-4 with TRBJ2-3, with 8 positions matching TRBD2. V lost 6 bases and J lost 11; bases outside the gene matches: 10. The CDR3 has 13 amino acids. The CDR3 coding sequence is TGTGCCAGCAGGGATACTAGCGGACAAAAGCAGTATTTT. Amino acid sequence: CASRDTSGQKQYF.

As for this clonotype: This may be a read error, as it is one base from a much larger clone. The CDR3 ends on some other residue instead of the conserved phenylalanine or tryptophan, so this is likely a read error. CDR3 in DNA: TGTGCCAGCAGTGCAGAGTCCGGACCCAACTATGGCTACACCATC. Its translation is CASSAESGPNYGYTI. The chain combines TRBV6-4 with TRBJ1-2; no definite D call. The CDR3 length is 15 residues. CDR1 and CDR2 (germline): MRHNA, SNTAGT. The V and J ends lost 4 bases and 2 bases respectively, with 14 bases between them.

This clonotype has only one observation. The V call is TRBV12-3 or TRBV12-4, the J call TRBJ2-5, with D hard to call. This CDR3 region has 14 residues. V was clipped by 5 bases and J by 0 bases, with 10 bases between them. CDR3 region: CASSPNTYQETQYF. CDR3 sequence (DNA): TGTGCCAGCAGTCCCAATACGTACCAAGAGACCCAGTACTTC.

This clonotype was detected only a few times. The chain combines TRBV5-4 with TRBJ2-5; D not certain. CDR1 and CDR2 from the germline V gene are SGHNT and YYREEE (reference sequence). The length of the CDR3 is 15 residues. Trimming took 7 bases from V and 4 from J, leaving 20 bases between them. The CDR3 DNA sequence: TGTGCCAGCGCAATCGGGCCCTCACTCCTAGAGACCCAGTACTTC. As protein: CASAIGPSLLETQYF. Full variable domain (rest looked up from reference TRBV5-4 and TRBJ2-5): ETGVTQSPTHLIKTRGQQVTLRCSSQSGHNTVSWYQQALGQGPQFIFQYYREEENGRGNFPPRFSGLQFPNYSSELNVNALELDDSALYLCASAIGPSLLETQYFGPGTRLLVL.

This clonotype was recorded a few times. At one of its ends the junction is not consistent with the germline gene, which may arise from a read error. The chain couples TRBV15 to TRBJ2-3; D unclear. This CDR3 comprises 13 residues. Germline lookup yields CDR1 LNHNV and CDR2 YYDKDF (reference sequence). CDR3 loop: CATSRDPADTRYF. CDR3 coding DNA: TGTGCCACCAGCAGAGATCCCGCAGATACGCGGTATTTT.

Remarks on this clonotype: This sequence may be a read error, since a much larger clone differs from it by one base. In nucleotides, the CDR3 is TGTGCCAGCAGCCGAGGGACGGGGAGCCCCTACGAGCAGTACTTC. As protein: CASSRGTGSPYEQYF. The V and J genes are TRBV5-5 and TRBJ2-7; possibly TRBD1 or TRBD2 for D (5 bases each). The germline gives CDR1 SGHKS, CDR2 YYEKEE (reference sequence). This CDR3 has 15 amino acids. V shed 4 bases and J shed 2 bases, with 16 bases lying between them.

V usage is TRBV30 and J usage is TRBJ2-1; possibly TRBD1 for D (5 bases). The germline V gene has CDR1 GTSNPN and CDR2 SVGIG (reference sequence). CDR3 length equals 15 residues. V lost 7 bases and J 5 bases, leaving 21 bases between the germline ends. The CDR3 nucleotides are TGTGCCTCCGTGAAAGGGGCCCCCACCCACAATGAGCAGTTCTTC. This translates into CASVKGAPTHNEQFF.

In this sample, this clonotype turned up many times. CDR3: CASSPLRGAREQYF. As DNA, the CDR3 is TGTGCCAGCAGCCCACTTAGGGGGGCTCGGGAGCAGTACTTC. The chain has TRBV5-5 and TRBJ2-7; either TRBD1 or TRBD2 may fit D (6 bases each). V gave up 4 bases and J gave up 7 bases, with 18 bases separating them. The CDR3 length is 14 residues. The V gene's germline CDR1 is SGHKS and CDR2 YYEKEE (reference sequence).

DNA for the CDR3: TGTGCCAGCAGTATCAGCGACAGGGTTTCCGGGGAGCTGTTTTTT. This codes for CASSISDRVSGELFF. V usage is TRBV6-1 and J usage is TRBJ2-2, with 7 bases lining up with TRBD1. Germline V CDR1 and CDR2: MNHNS, SASEGT. CDR3 length: 15 residues. Germline trimming cut 5 bases from V and 6 bases from J; bases unmatched to any gene: 9.

This clonotype showed up just once. The rearrangement uses TRBV7-6 and TRBJ2-5; 8 bases line up with TRBD2. The CDR3 extends over 13 amino acids. CDR1 and CDR2 from the germline V gene are SGHVS and FNYEAQ. The V segment lost 1 base and the J segment 7 bases; nucleotides outside the gene matches: 2. CDR3 protein: CASSLEAGGTQYF. For the CDR3, the DNA is TGTGCCAGCAGCTTAGAGGCGGGGGGGACCCAGTACTTC.

In its sample, this clonotype was seen a few times. With a much larger clone just one base away, this may be a read error. This chain links TRBV7-2 with TRBJ2-1; D uncertain. CDR3 size: 13 residues. In germline, CDR1 is SGHTA, CDR2 FQGNSA. V was trimmed by 9 bases and J by 1 base, leaving 10 bases between them. The CDR3 loop is CARVFGSYNEQFF. The CDR3 DNA reads as TGTGCCAGGGTTTTTGGGTCCTACAATGAGCAGTTCTTC.

This clonotype was seen a handful of times. The rearrangement joins TRBV27 to TRBJ2-7; 10 bases are a match to TRBD1. CDR1 MNHEY and CDR2 SMNVEV come from the germline V gene (reference sequence). The ends lost 3 bases at V and 3 bases at J; junction bases unmatched: 5. The CDR3 contains 15 residues. The CDR3: CASSFKRDRGYEQYF. CDR3 coding DNA: TGTGCCAGCAGTTTTAAACGGGACAGGGGCTACGAGCAGTACTTC.

With respect to this clonotype: A much larger clone is a single base away; this may be a read error. The chain carries TRBV7-2 and TRBJ1-1; D is uncertain. Between the trimmed V and J ends, which lost 5 bases and 3 bases, there was a span of 13 bases. This CDR3 contains 14 residues. Per the germline V gene, CDR1 is SGHTA and CDR2 is FQGNSA. The chain's CDR3 is CASSPGSLDTEAFF. The DNA for the CDR3 is TGTGCCAGCAGCCCCGGGAGCTTGGACACTGAAGCTTTCTTT.

For this clonotype: Since a much larger clone is just one base distant, this may be a read error. The rearrangement links TRBV11-2 to TRBJ2-1; possibly TRBD1 for D (6 bases). Germline loops: CDR1 SGHAT, CDR2 FQNNGV. With 5 bases removed from V and 4 bases from J, the gap between germline ends came to 18 bases. This CDR3 is built from 16 residues. This CDR3 reads CASSQNTGTMYNEQFF. DNA for the CDR3: TGTGCCAGCAGCCAGAACACCGGGACAATGTACAATGAGCAGTTCTTC.

The chain combines TRBV5-1 with TRBJ1-1, with 8 bases matching TRBD1. V lost 4 bases and J lost 4; bases outside the gene matches: 15. CDR3 length equals 17 residues. Germline-derived CDR1 and CDR2 are SGHRS and YFSETQ. As DNA, the CDR3 is TGCGCCAGCAGCCTCGGACAGGGCGGATTTTTGACCACTGAAGCTTTCTTT. As protein: CASSLGQGGFLTTEAFF.

On this clonotype: One base away lies a much larger clone, so this may be a sequencing read error. The chain employs TRBV20-1 and TRBJ2-5; 7 positions match TRBD2. The germline gives CDR1 DFQATT, CDR2 SNEGSKA (reference sequence). V was clipped by 1 base and J by 5 bases; unmatched bases: 10. CDR3 length equals 15 residues. The CDR3 DNA reads as TGCAGTGCTAGAGCCGGGGCAGGGAGGGGTGAGACCCAGTACTTC. Amino acid sequence: CSARAGAGRGETQYF.

This chain uses TRBV4-1 with TRBJ2-3, with 9 positions matching TRBD2. Germline V gives CDR1 MGHRA, CDR2 YSYEKL. Trimming took 1 base from V and 0 from J; bases not matched to a gene: 11. The CDR3 has 19 residues. DNA of the CDR3: TGCGCCAGCAGCCAAGGAGGCCGACTAGCGGAATATAGCACAGATACGCAGTATTTT. This encodes CASSQGGRLAEYSTDTQYF.

The chain recombines TRBV5-6 with TRBJ2-2; D is uncertain. CDR3 length: 15 residues. Germline values: CDR1 SGHDT, CDR2 YYEEEE. V gave up 0 bases and J gave up 4 bases, with 10 bases separating them. DNA of the CDR3: TGTGCCAGCAGCTTGGGTACCAGTCCCACCGGGGAGCTGTTTTTT. Amino acid sequence: CASSLGTSPTGELFF.

This clonotype was seen a handful of times. This rearrangement joins TRBV7-2 to TRBJ2-3; unclear D gene. The CDR3 totals 14 residues. The V and J ends lost 0 bases and 6 bases respectively, with 10 bases between them. Germline assignment: CDR1 SGHTA and CDR2 FQGNSA. CDR3 loop: CASSLAPAADTQYF. The CDR3 nucleotides are TGTGCCAGCAGCTTAGCGCCGGCAGCGGATACGCAGTATTTT.

J is TRBJ2-5 and V is TRBV7-9; D perhaps matches TRBD2 (6 bases). Germline V gene sequence: CDR1 SEHNR, CDR2 FQNEAQ (reference sequence). The V and J ends lost 2 bases and 4 bases respectively, with 14 bases between them. The CDR3 is 15 residues long. CDR3 sequence: CASSLNQGGAETQYF. In nucleotides, the CDR3 is TGTGCCAGCAGCTTAAATCAGGGAGGCGCAGAGACCCAGTACTTC.

This rearrangement joins TRBV6-1 to TRBJ2-1; D ambiguous. V was pared by 4 bases and J by 10 bases, with 8 bases between. CDR1 is MNHNS, CDR2 SASEGT, per germline. There are 11 residues in the CDR3. CDR3 nucleotides: TGTGCCAGCAGTGTAGGTGGCGAGCAGTTCTTC. This sequence encodes CASSVGGEQFF.

This chain joins TRBV14 and TRBJ1-2, with D perhaps matching TRBD1 (5 bases). The CDR3 length is 16 residues. The germline CDR1 and CDR2 sequences are SGHDN and FVKESK. V was pared by 4 bases and J by 3 bases, with 18 bases between. CDR3 nucleotide sequence: TGTGCCAGCAGCCCACATTTTTTGACAGTAGACTATGGCTACACCTTC. Translated, it gives CASSPHFLTVDYGYTF.

This clonotype has at least ten counts. The chain links TRBV6-5 to TRBJ2-5; 8 bases fit TRBD2. Per germline, CDR1 MNHEY and CDR2 SVGAGI. V was clipped by 6 bases and J by 5 bases; unmatched bases: 5. The CDR3 runs 13 residues. The CDR3 nucleotides are TGTGCCAGCAGGCGGGGGGCGCGGGAGACCCAGTACTTC. Its protein is CASRRGARETQYF.

This clonotype appeared many times. This chain connects TRBV7-9 to TRBJ1-1; D is perhaps TRBD1 (5 bases). V lost 5 bases to trimming and J lost 5 bases, with 18 bases between them. Germline V gives CDR1 SEHNR, CDR2 FQNEAQ (reference sequence). The CDR3 contains 15 residues. The CDR3 sequence: CASSPSGPRGTEAFF. CDR3 nucleotides: TGTGCCAGCAGCCCATCGGGACCCAGAGGGACTGAAGCTTTCTTT.

Points on this clonotype: A much larger clone sits a single nucleotide away, making a read error possible. V and J are TRBV4-3 and TRBJ1-2; 12 bases are shared with TRBD1. The CDR3 runs 16 residues. The germline gives CDR1 LGHNA, CDR2 YSLEER. J gave up 6 bases and V 5 bases, and 10 bases lay outside the gene matches. CDR3 DNA: TGCGCCAGCAGCAAGGGACAGGGGGCGAAGGGTGATGGCTACACCTTC. Translating it yields CASSKGQGAKGDGYTF.

A word on this clonotype: A read error may be the cause here, since a much bigger clone is one base away. The gene calls are TRBV27 and TRBJ2-1; D is ambiguous. The last part of the DNA fits TRBJ2-7 better; the J call may be wrong. Germline lookup yields CDR1 MNHEY and CDR2 SMNVEV (reference sequence). This CDR3 spans 15 amino acids. The CDR3 loop reads CASSSSRDSYNEQYF. The CDR3 bases are TGTGCCAGCAGTTCTTCCCGAGACTCCTACAATGAGCAGTACTTC.

The chain carries TRBV7-8 and TRBJ1-4, with 7 positions matching TRBD1. The junction had 12 bases not matched to a gene; V was cut back by 7 bases and J by 7 bases. CDR3 size: 15 residues. Germline V gene data show CDR1 as SGHVS and CDR2 as FQNEAQ. For the CDR3, the DNA is TGTGCCAGCACGGGTAGGGGGCTCATCGGTGAAAAACTGTTTTTT. Amino acids: CASTGRGLIGEKLFF.

The gene calls are TRBV19 and TRBJ1-2; D unresolved. V was pared by 3 bases and J by 2 bases, with 10 bases between. Germline values: CDR1 LNHDA, CDR2 SQIVND (reference sequence). The CDR3 sequence is 14 residues long. CDR3 loop: CASSMVEQNYGYTF. The CDR3 nucleotides are TGTGCCAGTAGTATGGTCGAGCAGAACTATGGCTACACCTTC. The entire variable domain, with the rest obtained from reference TRBV19 and TRBJ1-2, is as follows: DGGITQSPKYLFRKEGQNVTLSCEQNLNHDAMYWYRQDPGQGLRLIYYSQIVNDFQKGDIAEGYSVSREKKESFPLTVTSAQKNPTAFYLCASSMVEQNYGYTFGSGTRLTVV.

This clonotype was observed at least ten times. The chain has TRBV20-1 and TRBJ2-5, with no clear D. Trimming took off 0 bases at V and 5 bases at J, with 19 bases between the two ends. Germline V gene sequence: CDR1 DFQATT, CDR2 SNEGSKA (reference sequence). The CDR3 has 16 residues. The DNA for the CDR3 is TGCAGTGCTAGAGATAACCTTTGGTGGCTTGGGGAGACCCAGTACTTC. The encoded protein is CSARDNLWWLGETQYF.

This chain uses TRBV3-1 with TRBJ2-4, with D uncertain. The CDR3 spans 18 residues. Trimming removed 1 base at V and 0 bases at J, with 16 bases between. Germline CDR1 and CDR2: LGHDT and YNNKEL (reference sequence). CDR3 sequence (DNA): TGTGCCAGCAGCCAAGGGGCTGGATTTTGGGCAGCCAAAAACATTCAGTACTTC. Its protein product is CASSQGAGFWAAKNIQYF.